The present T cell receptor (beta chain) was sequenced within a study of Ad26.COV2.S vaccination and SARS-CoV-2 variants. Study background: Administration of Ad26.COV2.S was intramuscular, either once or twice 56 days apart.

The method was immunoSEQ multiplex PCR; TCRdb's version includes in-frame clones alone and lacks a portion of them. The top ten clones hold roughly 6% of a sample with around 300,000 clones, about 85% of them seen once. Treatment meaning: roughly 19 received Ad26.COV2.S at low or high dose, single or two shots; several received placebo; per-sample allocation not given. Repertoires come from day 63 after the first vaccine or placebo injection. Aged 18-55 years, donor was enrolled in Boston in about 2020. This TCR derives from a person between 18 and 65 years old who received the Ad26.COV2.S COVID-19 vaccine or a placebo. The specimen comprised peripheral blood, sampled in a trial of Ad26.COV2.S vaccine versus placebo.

Here the CDR3 DNA reads TGTGCCAGCAGCTTAAAATCAGCGGGGGTCAATGAGCAGTTCTTC. Encoded protein: CASSLKSAGVNEQFF. This chain connects TRBV7-2 to TRBJ2-1; TRBD2 agrees at 8 bases. Trimming cost V 2 bases and J 6 bases; bases outside gene matches: 6. This CDR3 has 15 amino acids. Germline CDR1 is SGHTA and CDR2 is FQGNSA.